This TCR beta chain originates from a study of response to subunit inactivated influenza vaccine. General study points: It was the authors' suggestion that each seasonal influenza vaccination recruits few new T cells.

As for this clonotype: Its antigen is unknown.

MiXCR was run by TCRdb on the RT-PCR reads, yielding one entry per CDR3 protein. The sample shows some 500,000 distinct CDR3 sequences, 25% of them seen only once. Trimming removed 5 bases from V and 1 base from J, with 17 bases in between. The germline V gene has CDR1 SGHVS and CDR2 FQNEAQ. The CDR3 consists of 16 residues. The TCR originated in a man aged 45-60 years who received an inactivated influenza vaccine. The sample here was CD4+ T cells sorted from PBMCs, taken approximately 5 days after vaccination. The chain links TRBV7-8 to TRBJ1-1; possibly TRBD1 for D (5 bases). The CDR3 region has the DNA TGTGCCAGCAGCCAAAGGCGGACACGGAGGAACACTGAAGCTTTCTTT. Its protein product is CASSQRRTRRNTEAFF.